This T cell receptor (beta chain) is drawn from a study of blood T cells in healthy people across ages. General study results and limits: Donor CMV status was unknown, possibly confounding expanded clonotype changes. Greater diversity and more naive CD4+ cells were seen in long-lived donors than in aged donors.

The germline V gene has CDR1 MGHDK and CDR2 SYGVNS. This CDR3 comprises 15 residues. Trimming cost V 2 bases and J 5 bases; bases outside gene matches: 3. There are a few counts of this clonotype. The target antigen is unknown. With a J-beta primer mix and a sample-barcoded 5' primer, a second PCR ran about 7 to 12 cycles. Every cDNA molecule bore a tag from a template-switch adaptor containing 12 random nucleotides. TCRdb analysed the 5' RACE reads with MiXCR anew, one entry per CDR3 protein. The repertoire includes about 650,000 distinct CDR3 sequences, roughly 30% of them detected once, and roughly 14% sits in the top ten. Per sample, at least 5 micrograms of total RNA were extracted.

This clonotype was obtained from a woman of 80 years or more in good health. Sequencing input: blood. The chain combines TRBV25-1 with TRBJ1-6, with 7 positions matching TRBD1. As DNA, the CDR3 is TGTGCCAGCAGTGAAGTGGACAGGAATAATTCACCCCTCCACTTT. Protein: CASSEVDRNNSPLHF.